These T cell receptor beta chains were read from a single sample in a study of T cells after yellow fever vaccination. TCRdb used MiXCR to reprocess the 5' RACE reads, holding one entry per CDR3 protein. The sample shows 300,000 to 350,000 distinct CDR3 sequences, about 8.3% of them seen only once. The sequencing used PBMCs, collected about 41 days after the first yellow fever vaccination. These receptors were obtained from a man between 18 and 29 years old who received the YFV17D yellow fever vaccine. Each CDR3 is given with its conserved first and last residue. A D gene is named only where the DNA matches it firmly. Size is omitted from some rows. Given values are once, few, many or a class for expanded clones.

TRBV5-1	few	TRBJ2-5	.	TGCGCCAGCCTGCTGGGGGGCCGAGAGACCCAGTACTTC	CASLLGGRETQYF
TRBV12-3/TRBV12-4	.	TRBJ2-5	TRBD1	TGTGCCAGCAGCAGACGTACAGGGGGCGCTGGGCAAGAGACCCAGTACTTC	CASSRRTGGAGQETQYF
TRBV7-2	few	TRBJ1-2	.	TGTGCCAGCAGCCGACAGCAAGATGGCTACACCTTC	CASSRQQDGYTF
TRBV20-1	.	TRBJ2-7	.	TGCAGTGCGGGCTTCAGCTCCTACGAGCAGTACTTC	CSAGFSSYEQYF
TRBV6-5	few	TRBJ2-3	.	TGTGCCAGCAGTTACTCGGGGCAGGGAAAGACTACGCAGTATTTT	CASSYSGQGKTTQYF
TRBV4-3	few	TRBJ2-1	.	TGCGCCAGCAGCCCCCGTGCGGTACGTGATGGTGAGCAGTTCTTC	CASSPRAVRDGEQFF
TRBV11-1	.	TRBJ2-6	TRBD1	TGTGCCAGCAGCTCGGACAGGACTCTGGGGGCCAACGTCCTGACTTTC	CASSSDRTLGANVLTF
TRBV7-2	few	TRBJ2-1	.	TGTGCCAGCAGCTTTCAGGGCTCGAATTACAATGAGCAGTTCTTC	CASSFQGSNYNEQFF
TRBV5-5	many	TRBJ2-7	.	TGTGCCAGCAGCTTTTACCCGGGGATGGGCGAGCAGTACTTC	CASSFYPGMGEQYF
TRBV2	.	TRBJ2-1	TRBD2	TGTGCCAGCAGAGGTGCGGGGGGGACCAATGAGCAGTTCTTC	CASRGAGGTNEQFF
TRBV12-3/TRBV12-4	.	TRBJ2-1	.	TGTACCTGCAGTTTGAGTTCGGGGGGCAAAACCTACAATGAGCAGTTCTTC	CTCSLSSGGKTYNEQFF
TRBV4-2	.	TRBJ1-5	.	TGTGCCAGCAGCCAAACAGGGCTGAGTGGCAATCAGCCCCAGCATTTT	CASSQTGLSGNQPQHF
TRBV10-3	.	TRBJ2-7	TRBD1	TGTGCCATCAGTGTTAGACAGGGGGGCACCTACGAGCAGTACTTC	CAISVRQGGTYEQYF
TRBV4-1	few	TRBJ2-3	.	TGCGCCAGCAGCCGGGGGACTGCCACCACAGATACGCAGTATTTT	CASSRGTATTDTQYF
TRBV15	many	TRBJ2-5	.	TGTGCCACCAGTCTAGCAAGTGGAGAGACCCAGTACTTC	CATSLASGETQYF
TRBV25-1	.	TRBJ1-1	.	TGTGCCAGCATTTCCGGTAAGAACACTGAAGCTTTCTTT	CASISGKNTEAFF
TRBV7-2	.	TRBJ1-4	.	TGTGCCAGCAGCTTATCCGGGGCTCGCGAAAAACTGTTTTTT	CASSLSGAREKLFF
TRBV7-9	few	TRBJ2-2	TRBD2	TGTGCCAGCAGCAGATCCGGGACTAGCGGGGTGACCGGGGAGCTGTTTTTT	CASSRSGTSGVTGELFF